This is a list of T cell receptor beta chains from one sample in a study of beta chain features in type 1 diabetes. Profiling relied on immunoSEQ multiplex PCR, and the TCRdb table lists in-frame clones only, not all of them. The sample shows a few hundred thousand clones, approximately 10% of them seen only once. The sample was naive CD4+ T cells from blood. These TCRs come from a man aged 25 to 40 with type 1 diabetes. CDR3s include the opening cysteine and the closing phenylalanine or tryptophan. The D gene is left open where the match is weak. Not every row has a clone size; where given, it reads once, few, many or a size class.

v_call	j_call	d_call	clone_size	cdr3_aa	cdr3_nt
TRBV5-4	TRBJ1-3	NA	few	CASSWGSGAGNTIYF	TGTGCCAGCAGCTGGGGGTCGGGGGCTGGAAACACCATATATTTT
TRBV6-6	TRBJ1-4	NA	NA	CASREDEKLFF	TGTGCCAGCAGGGAGGATGAAAAACTGTTTTTT
TRBV10-3	TRBJ2-1	TRBD1	NA	CAITPDRASYNEQFF	TGTGCCATCACCCCGGACAGGGCCTCCTACAATGAGCAGTTCTTC
TRBV10-2	TRBJ2-3	NA	NA	CASSQGTDTQYF	TGCGCCAGCAGCCAGGGCACAGATACGCAGTATTTT
TRBV5-1	TRBJ1-6	NA	few	CASSLGTPNSPLHF	TGCGCCAGCAGCTTGGGGACACCTAATTCACCCCTCCACTTT
TRBV18	TRBJ2-7	TRBD1	NA	CASSPTGTYEQYF	TGTGCCAGCTCACCGACAGGGACGTACGAGCAGTACTTC
TRBV11-1	TRBJ2-1	TRBD1	few	CASGRDRDPYNEQFF	TGTGCCAGTGGCCGGGACAGGGACCCCTACAATGAGCAGTTCTTC
TRBV12-5	TRBJ2-7	NA	few	CASGLDRAYEQYF	TGTGCTAGTGGTTTGGACAGGGCCTACGAGCAGTACTTC
TRBV7-8	TRBJ1-1	TRBD1	few	CASRGQGNTEAFF	TGTGCCAGCAGGGGACAGGGAAACACTGAAGCTTTCTTT
TRBV28	TRBJ1-5	NA	few	CASSPPGGRNQPQHF	TGTGCCAGCAGCCCCCCGGGCGGGCGCAATCAGCCCCAGCATTTT
TRBV7-3	TRBJ2-7	TRBD1	NA	CASRSGGQGYEQYF	TGTGCCAGCAGGTCCGGGGGACAGGGCTACGAGCAGTACTTC
TRBV5-1	TRBJ1-1	NA	NA	CASSLRVNTEAFF	TGCGCCAGCAGCTTACGGGTAAACACTGAAGCTTTCTTT
TRBV6-4	TRBJ2-5	NA	NA	CASSMTEKTQYF	TGTGCCAGCAGTATGACAGAAAAGACCCAGTACTTC
TRBV25-1	TRBJ1-1	NA	NA	CASSDYTEAFF	TGTGCCAGCAGTGACTACACTGAAGCTTTCTTT
TRBV28	TRBJ2-2	TRBD2	few	CASSSGLAGDYLTGELFF	TGTGCCAGCAGTTCTGGACTAGCGGGGGACTATCTGACCGGGGAGCTGTTTTTT
TRBV19	TRBJ2-2	TRBD1	few	CASTSLRDRGTGELFF	TGTGCCAGTACCTCCCTCCGGGACAGGGGCACCGGGGAGCTGTTTTTT
TRBV6-6	TRBJ1-1	TRBD1	few	CATTPNRGGNTEAFF	TGTGCCACTACACCGAACAGGGGGGGAAACACTGAAGCTTTCTTT
TRBV9	TRBJ2-5	TRBD1	few	CASSVGDRGRETQYF	TGTGCCAGCAGCGTAGGGGACAGGGGAAGGGAGACCCAGTACTTC
TRBV9	TRBJ2-3	NA	NA	CASSVKGEGRDTQYF	TGTGCCAGCAGCGTAAAGGGGGAAGGGCGCGATACGCAGTATTTT
TRBV7-8	TRBJ2-5	NA	few	CASSLDPQETQYF	TGTGCCAGCAGCTTAGATCCACAAGAGACCCAGTACTTC
TRBV9	TRBJ1-2	NA	NA	CASSPRGDSYYGYTF	TGTGCCAGCAGCCCCCGGGGTGATTCCTACTATGGCTACACCTTC
TRBV21-1	TRBJ2-7	NA	few	CASSRTFLQQGRVDEQYF	TGTGCCAGCAGCCGTACATTCCTCCAACAGGGGCGGGTGGACGAGCAGTACTTC
TRBV20-1	TRBJ1-2	NA	NA	CSAPGGNF	TGCAGTGCTCCCGGGGGAAACTTC
TRBV7-3	TRBJ1-3	NA	few	CASSLGGGRSGNTIYF	TGTGCCAGCAGCTTAGGGGGGGGCCGCTCTGGAAACACCATATATTTT
TRBV7-6	TRBJ2-1	NA	NA	CASSFTRGDEQFF	TGTGCCAGCAGCTTTACTAGAGGCGATGAGCAGTTCTTC
TRBV7-9	TRBJ2-7	NA	NA	CASSSVYRSYEQYF	TGTGCCAGCAGCTCTGTATACAGAAGCTACGAGCAGTACTTC
TRBV30	TRBJ2-3	NA	few	CASAGGIEDTQYF	TGTGCCTCGGCAGGGGGGATAGAGGATACGCAGTATTTT
TRBV11-1	TRBJ2-7	TRBD1	few	CASSYGQGASGEQYF	TGTGCCAGCAGCTACGGACAGGGGGCCTCAGGCGAGCAGTACTTC
TRBV6-4	TRBJ1-5	NA	few	CASSVSGGNQPQHF	TGTGCCAGCAGTGTATCGGGAGGCAATCAGCCCCAGCATTTT
TRBV9	TRBJ2-3	TRBD2	few	CASSVAVGGTQYF	TGTGCCAGCAGCGTCGCCGTGGGGGGGACGCAGTATTTT
TRBV5-4	TRBJ1-6	NA	few	CASSLAGLNNSPLHF	TGTGCCAGCAGCTTGGCAGGGTTAAATAATTCACCCCTCCACTTT
TRBV4-1	TRBJ2-1	TRBD1	few	CASSRITGESYNEQFF	TGCGCCAGCAGCCGAATAACAGGGGAGTCCTACAATGAGCAGTTCTTC
TRBV6-5	TRBJ1-5	NA	NA	CASSSQFGQPQHF	TGTGCCAGCAGTTCTCAATTCGGGCAGCCCCAGCATTTT
TRBV7-2	TRBJ1-6	TRBD1	NA	CASGPGQNSPLHF	TGTGCCAGCGGACCGGGACAGAATTCACCCCTCCACTTT
TRBV6-6	TRBJ2-2	TRBD1	few	CALKGQGPGELFF	TGTGCCCTTAAGGGACAGGGGCCCGGGGAGCTGTTTTTT
TRBV25-1	TRBJ2-4	NA	few	CASRDGGNIQYF	TGTGCCAGCAGGGACGGCGGGAACATTCAGTACTTC
TRBV20-1	TRBJ2-1	TRBD1	NA	CSARVRDRGFF	TGCAGTGCTAGAGTCAGAGACAGGGGATTCTTC
TRBV18	TRBJ1-1	TRBD1	NA	CASSRNRGRGANTEAFF	TGTGCCAGCTCCCGGAATAGGGGGCGCGGGGCTAACACTGAAGCTTTCTTT
TRBV7-3	TRBJ2-2	NA	NA	CASSPGSGELFF	TGTGCCAGCAGCCCAGGGTCCGGGGAGCTGTTTTTT
TRBV5-1	TRBJ2-7	NA	NA	CASRDIYEQYF	TGCGCCAGCAGGGACATCTACGAGCAGTACTTC
TRBV7-9	TRBJ1-1	NA	NA	CASSPREGTEAFF	TGTGCCAGCAGCCCTAGGGAGGGGACTGAAGCTTTCTTT
TRBV18	TRBJ2-7	NA	NA	CASSPLETGEQYF	TGTGCCAGCTCACCATTAGAGACGGGAGAGCAGTACTTC
TRBV5-1	TRBJ1-5	TRBD1	few	CASSQGGGEPQHF	TGCGCCAGCAGTCAGGGGGGCGGTGAGCCCCAGCATTTT
TRBV2	TRBJ1-5	NA	few	CASTLTLGAQPQHF	TGTGCCAGCACCCTCACCCTGGGAGCTCAGCCCCAGCATTTT
TRBV19	TRBJ2-4	NA	few	CASSPPGAKNIQYF	TGTGCCAGTAGTCCCCCGGGGGCCAAAAACATTCAGTACTTC
TRBV2	TRBJ1-1	NA	NA	CASTSQGMNTEAFF	TGTGCCAGCACCTCACAGGGAATGAACACTGAAGCTTTCTTT
TRBV4-3	TRBJ1-4	NA	NA	CASSQELRDTIRPATNEKLFF	TGCGCCAGCAGCCAAGAGCTTAGGGACACAATCCGACCCGCAACTAATGAAAAACTGTTTTTT
TRBV30	TRBJ1-2	NA	few	CAWSWSPVDKGGYTF	TGTGCCTGGAGTTGGTCGCCCGTGGACAAGGGTGGCTACACCTTC
TRBV2	TRBJ1-2	NA	NA	CASSTGTFNYGYTF	TGTGCCAGCAGTACAGGGACCTTCAACTATGGCTACACCTTC
TRBV9	TRBJ2-3	NA	NA	CASSVRDTSTDTQYF	TGTGCCAGCAGCGTCCGGGACACAAGCACAGATACGCAGTATTTT
TRBV28	TRBJ1-5	NA	NA	CASSSDRGNQPQHF	TGTGCCAGCAGCTCCGACAGAGGCAATCAGCCCCAGCATTTT
TRBV7-8	TRBJ2-1	TRBD1	NA	CASSSLTGPFF	TGTGCCAGCAGCTCCTTGACAGGGCCGTTCTTC
TRBV27	TRBJ2-7	NA	few	CASRPTGAGYEQYF	TGTGCCAGCAGACCAACAGGGGCGGGATACGAGCAGTACTTC
TRBV5-1	TRBJ1-2	NA	NA	CASSLQRDPGSYGYTF	TGCGCCAGCAGCTTGCAAAGGGATCCCGGGAGCTATGGCTACACCTTC
TRBV27	TRBJ1-1	NA	NA	CASSPVGQGTEAFF	TGTGCCAGCAGCCCCGTGGGGCAGGGGACTGAAGCTTTCTTT
TRBV5-1	TRBJ2-5	NA	few	CASSLSGRRGKETQYF	TGCGCCAGCAGCCTGTCAGGAAGACGGGGGAAAGAGACCCAGTACTTC